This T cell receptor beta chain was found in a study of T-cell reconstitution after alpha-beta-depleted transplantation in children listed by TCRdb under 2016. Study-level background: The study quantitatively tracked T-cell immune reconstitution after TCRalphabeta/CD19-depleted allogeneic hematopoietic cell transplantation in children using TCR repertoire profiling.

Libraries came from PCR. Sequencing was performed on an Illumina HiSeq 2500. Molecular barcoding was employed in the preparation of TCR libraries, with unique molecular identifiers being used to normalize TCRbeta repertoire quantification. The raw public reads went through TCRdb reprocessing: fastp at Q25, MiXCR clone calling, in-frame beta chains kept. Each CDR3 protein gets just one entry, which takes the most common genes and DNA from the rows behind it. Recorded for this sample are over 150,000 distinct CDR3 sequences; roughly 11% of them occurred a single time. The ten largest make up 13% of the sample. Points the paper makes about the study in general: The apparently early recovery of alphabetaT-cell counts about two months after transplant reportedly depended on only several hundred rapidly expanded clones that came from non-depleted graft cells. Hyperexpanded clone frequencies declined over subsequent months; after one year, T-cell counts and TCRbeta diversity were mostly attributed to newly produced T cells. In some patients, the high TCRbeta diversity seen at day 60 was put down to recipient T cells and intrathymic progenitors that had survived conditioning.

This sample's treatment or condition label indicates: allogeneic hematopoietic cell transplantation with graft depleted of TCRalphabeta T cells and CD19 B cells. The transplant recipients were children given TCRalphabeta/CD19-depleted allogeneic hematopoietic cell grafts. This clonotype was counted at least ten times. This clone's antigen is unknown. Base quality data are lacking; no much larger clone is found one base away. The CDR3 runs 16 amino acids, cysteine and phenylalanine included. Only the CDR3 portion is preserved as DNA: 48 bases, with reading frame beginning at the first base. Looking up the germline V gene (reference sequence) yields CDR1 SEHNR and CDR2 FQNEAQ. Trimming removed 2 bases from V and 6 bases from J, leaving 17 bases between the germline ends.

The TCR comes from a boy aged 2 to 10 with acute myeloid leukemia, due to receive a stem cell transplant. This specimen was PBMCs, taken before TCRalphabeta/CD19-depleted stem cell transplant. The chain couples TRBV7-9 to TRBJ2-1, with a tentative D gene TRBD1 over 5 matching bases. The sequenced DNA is TGTGCCAGCAGCTTAACATTTTTGACAGCCCTCAATGAGCAGTTCTTC. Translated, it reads CASSLTFLTALNEQFF.